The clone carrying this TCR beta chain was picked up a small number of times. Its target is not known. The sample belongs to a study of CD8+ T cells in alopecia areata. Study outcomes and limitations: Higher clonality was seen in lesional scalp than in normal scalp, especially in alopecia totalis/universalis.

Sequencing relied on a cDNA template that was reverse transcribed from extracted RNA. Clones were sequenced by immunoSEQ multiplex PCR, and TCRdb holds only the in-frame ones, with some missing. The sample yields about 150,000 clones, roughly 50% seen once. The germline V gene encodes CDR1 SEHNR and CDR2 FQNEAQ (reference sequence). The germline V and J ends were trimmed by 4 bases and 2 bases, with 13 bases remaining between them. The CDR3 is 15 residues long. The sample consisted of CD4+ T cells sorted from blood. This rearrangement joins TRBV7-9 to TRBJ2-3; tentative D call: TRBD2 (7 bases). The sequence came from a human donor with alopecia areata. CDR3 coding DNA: TGTGCCAGCAGCTCGAGGCGGGGGCCCACAGATACGCAGTATTTT. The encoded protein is CASSSRRGPTDTQYF.